This T cell receptor beta chain originates from a study of blood T cell repertoires in COVID-19. A single count supports this clone. The CDR3 length is 16 residues. The V gene's germline CDR1 is SEHNR and CDR2 FQNEAQ (reference sequence). V was trimmed by 5 bases and J by 0 bases, leaving 16 bases between them. In the authors' methods: Estimates of nucleated cell counts were drawn from the amplification of reference gene primers. The method was immunoSEQ multiplex PCR; TCRdb's version includes in-frame clones alone and lacks a portion of them. That table supplies the V and J calls and clone size; D and trimming were determined from the DNA. The data contain about 250,000 clones, roughly nine tenths of them singletons.

The clonotype originates from a man between 18 and 35 years old with active or convalescent COVID-19. The chain carries TRBV7-9 and TRBJ1-2; no definite D call. The sample was peripheral blood. For the CDR3, the DNA is TGTGCCAGCAGCCCACTTCCCCCATCTTCTAACTATGGCTACACCTTC. Translating it yields CASSPLPPSSNYGYTF.